Here is one T cell receptor beta chain with its context. This record comes from a study of blood T cell repertoires in COVID-19. Overall study: Nucleic acid was either cDNA or gDNA, and it came from T cells, B-cell-depleted T cells, or PBMCs.

Original methodology: Counts of nucleated cells, estimated from reference gene primer amplification, were obtained. Here immunoSEQ multiplex PCR was the method, and the copy in TCRdb shows in-frame clones only, minus some. The DNA gave D and trimming, while V, J and clone size come from that table. In the table there are 200,000 to 300,000 clones, approximately 80% of which are singletons. The source material was peripheral blood. This clonotype originated in a woman older than 75 with COVID-19, enrolled during active disease.

CDR3 amino acids: CACQSSGLNTGELFF. DNA for the CDR3: TGCGCCTGCCAATCGAGCGGGCTGAACACCGGGGAGCTGTTTTTT. The genes are TRBV5-1 and TRBJ2-2; possible D gene TRBD2, 6 bases. CDR1 SGHRS and CDR2 YFSETQ come from the germline V gene. V lost 10 bases, J lost 1 base, and 17 bases lay in between. This CDR3 is built from 15 residues.